A single sample is the source of the 8 T cell receptor beta chains below, sequenced in a study of blood T cells in healthy people across ages (dated by TCRdb to between 2014 and 2016). Libraries were built with 5' RACE. The reads were generated on an Illumina HiSeq 2500. The second PCR ran for roughly 7 to 11 cycles and used a J-beta primer mix along with a sample-barcoded 5' primer. TCRdb trimmed the raw reads at Q25, called clones with MiXCR and kept productive beta chains. Every CDR3 protein is listed once, alongside the most common genes and DNA of its rows. The sample has 1.4 million or so distinct CDR3 sequences on record, approximately 39% of them singletons. In total, the top ten clones hold just over 4% of the sample. Sequenced material: blood. The source is a woman aged 18 to 35 in good health.

This clonotype has only a few counts. V usage is TRBV2 and J usage is TRBJ1-2; no clear D. V was cut by 6 bases and J by 6 bases, with 14 bases left in between. CDR3 size: 13 residues. The germline V gene encodes CDR1 SNHLY and CDR2 FYNNEI. The CDR3 here is CASRLIAQDGYTF. CDR3 nucleotide sequence: TGTGCCAGCAGACTAATTGCTCAGGATGGCTACACCTTC.

This clonotype was recorded a few times. V and J are TRBV7-6 and TRBJ1-1; the D is unclear. Germline CDR1 reads SGHVS; CDR2 reads FNYEAQ. V lost 4 bases to trimming and J lost 1 base, with 10 bases between them. CDR3 length: 14 residues. Written as DNA, the CDR3 is TGTGCCAGCAGCTCCGGAGGATCGAACACTGAAGCTTTCTTT. This translates into CASSSGGSNTEAFF. The full variable domain, completed using reference TRBV7-6 and TRBJ1-1, is GAGVSQSPRYKVTKRGQDVALRCDPISGHVSLYWYRQALGQGPEFLTYFNYEAQQDKSGLPNDRFSAERPEGSISTLTIQRTEQRDSAMYRCASSSGGSNTEAFFGQGTRLTVV.

The rearrangement joins TRBV20-1 to TRBJ2-3; D possibly corresponds to TRBD2 (5 bases). CDR1 is DFQATT and CDR2 is SNEGSKA in the germline V gene (reference sequence). CDR3 length: 16 amino acids. V was shortened by 0 bases and J by 0 bases, with 13 bases between the two germline ends. The CDR3 sequence is CSARDVSGVSTDTQYF. DNA of the CDR3: TGCAGTGCTAGAGATGTTTCCGGGGTTAGCACAGATACGCAGTATTTT.

As for this clonotype: The junction departs from the called germline gene at one end, perhaps through a read error. V usage is TRBV9 and J usage is TRBJ1-1, with TRBD1 matching 7 bases. The CDR3 contains 13 residues. Germline values: CDR1 SGDLS, CDR2 YYNGEE. The CDR3 DNA sequence: TGCGCCAGCAGCTGGAACAGGGGCACTGAAGCTTTCTTT. Translated: CASSWNRGTEAFF.

This clonotype was seen ten or more times. This chain joins TRBV7-8 and TRBJ2-4; 12 bases line up with TRBD1. CDR3 length equals 19 residues. Germline trimming cut 5 bases from V and 11 bases from J; bases unmatched to any gene: 22. Germline V CDR1 and CDR2: SGHVS, FQNEAQ. The CDR3 coding sequence is TGTGCCAGCAGCCCCCTCGGGGACAGGGGGCAATTAAGGCAGAACCTTCAGTACTTC. Its protein product is CASSPLGDRGQLRQNLQYF.

The chain couples TRBV12-3 or TRBV12-4 to TRBJ1-5; possible D gene TRBD1, 5 bases. V was clipped by 6 bases and J by 1 base, with 16 bases between them. The CDR3 has 16 residues. The CDR3: CASSRGAGRSNQPQHF. As DNA, the CDR3 is TGTGCCAGCAGCCGCGGGGCAGGGAGAAGCAATCAGCCCCAGCATTTT.

V gene TRBV27 combines with J gene TRBJ2-1; D is possibly TRBD1 or TRBD2 (5 bases each). CDR1 and CDR2 from the germline V gene are MNHEY and SMNVEV (reference sequence). Trimming left V 3 bases short and J 6 bases short, with 15 bases between. The CDR3 spans 15 residues. The CDR3, as DNA: TGTGCCAGCAGTTTTCTAGGTATTGGGACCAATGAGCAGTTCTTC. This sequence encodes CASSFLGIGTNEQFF.

The V and J genes are TRBV10-2 and TRBJ1-5; D is unclear. Trimming stripped 3 bases from V and 1 base from J, with 10 bases between. Germline V CDR1 and CDR2: WSHSY, SAAADI. This CDR3 contains 15 residues. In DNA form, the CDR3 reads TGCGCCAGCAGTGATAATTTTTGGAGCAATCAGCCCCAGCATTTT. Its protein product is CASSDNFWSNQPQHF.